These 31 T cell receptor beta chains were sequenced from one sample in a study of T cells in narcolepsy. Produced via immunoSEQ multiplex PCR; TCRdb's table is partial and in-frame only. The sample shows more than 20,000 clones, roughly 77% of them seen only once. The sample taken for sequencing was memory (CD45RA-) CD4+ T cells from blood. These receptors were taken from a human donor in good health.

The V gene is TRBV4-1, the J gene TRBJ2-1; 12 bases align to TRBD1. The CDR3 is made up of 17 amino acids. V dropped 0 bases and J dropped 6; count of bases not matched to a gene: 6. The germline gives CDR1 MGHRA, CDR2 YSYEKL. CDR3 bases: TGCGCCAGCAGCCAAGAGCTGGGACAGGGGGCGGGCAATGAGCAGTTCTTC. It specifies CASSQELGQGAGNEQFF.

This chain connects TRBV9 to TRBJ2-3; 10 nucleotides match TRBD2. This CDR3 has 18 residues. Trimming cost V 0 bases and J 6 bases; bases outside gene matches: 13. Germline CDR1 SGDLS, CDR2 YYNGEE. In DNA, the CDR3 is TGTGCCAGCAGCGTAGAGGGCACTAGCGGGAATCGGGCGGATACGCAGTATTTT. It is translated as CASSVEGTSGNRADTQYF.

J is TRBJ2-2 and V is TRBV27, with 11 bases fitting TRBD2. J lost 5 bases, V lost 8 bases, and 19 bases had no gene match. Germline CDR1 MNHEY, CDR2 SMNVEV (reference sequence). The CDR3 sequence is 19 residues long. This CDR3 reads CASGSALLGLAGGTGELFF. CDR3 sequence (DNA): TGTGCCAGCGGCTCTGCGCTCCTAGGGCTAGCGGGAGGTACCGGGGAGCTGTTTTTT.

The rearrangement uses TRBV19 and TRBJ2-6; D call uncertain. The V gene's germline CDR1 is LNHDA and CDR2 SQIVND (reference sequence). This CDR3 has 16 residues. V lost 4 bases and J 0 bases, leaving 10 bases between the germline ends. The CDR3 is CASSRAVGSGANVLTF. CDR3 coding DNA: TGTGCCAGTAGTAGGGCCGTTGGCTCTGGGGCCAACGTCCTGACTTTC.

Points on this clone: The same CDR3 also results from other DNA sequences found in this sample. CDR3 nucleotides: TGTGCCAGCTCATCTAGCGGCTCCTACGAGCAGTACTTC. This translates into CASSSSGSYEQYF. The chain carries TRBV6-5 and TRBJ2-7; 7 nucleotides line up with TRBD2. CDR1 MNHEY and CDR2 SVGAGI come from the germline V gene. The length of the CDR3 is 13 residues. Trimming cost V 8 bases and J 0 bases; bases outside gene matches: 4.

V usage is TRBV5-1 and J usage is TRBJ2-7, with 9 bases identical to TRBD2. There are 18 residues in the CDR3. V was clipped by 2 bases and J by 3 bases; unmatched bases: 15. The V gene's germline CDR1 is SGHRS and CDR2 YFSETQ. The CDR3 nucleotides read TGCGCCAGCAGCTTTGCGAGCCTTCAAGCGGGGGGACTCTACGAGCAGTACTTC. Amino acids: CASSFASLQAGGLYEQYF.

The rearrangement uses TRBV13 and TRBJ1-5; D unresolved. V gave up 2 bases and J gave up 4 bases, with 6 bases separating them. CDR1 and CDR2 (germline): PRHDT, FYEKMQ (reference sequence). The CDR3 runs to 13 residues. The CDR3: CASSLRRNQPQHF. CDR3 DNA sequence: TGTGCCAGCAGCTTAAGGAGGAATCAGCCCCAGCATTTT. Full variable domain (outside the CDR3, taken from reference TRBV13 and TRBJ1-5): AAGVIQSPRHLIKEKRETATLKCYPIPRHDTVYWYQQGPGQDPQFLISFYEKMQSDKGSIPDRFSAQQFSDYHSELNMSSLELGDSALYFCASSLRRNQPQHFGDGTRLSIL.

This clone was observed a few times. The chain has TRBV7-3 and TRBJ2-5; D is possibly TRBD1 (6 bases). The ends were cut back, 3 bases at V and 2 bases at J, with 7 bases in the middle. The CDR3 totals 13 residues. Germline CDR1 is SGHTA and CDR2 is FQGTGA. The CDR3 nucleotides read TGTGCCAGCAGCTTTGGACAGCAAGAGACCCAGTACTTC. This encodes CASSFGQQETQYF. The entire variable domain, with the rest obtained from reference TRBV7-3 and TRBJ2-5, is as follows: GAGVSQTPSNKVTEKGKYVELRCDPISGHTALYWYRQSLGQGPEFLIYFQGTGAADDSGLPNDRFFAVRPEGSVSTLKIQRTERGDSAVYLCASSFGQQETQYFGPGTRLLVL.

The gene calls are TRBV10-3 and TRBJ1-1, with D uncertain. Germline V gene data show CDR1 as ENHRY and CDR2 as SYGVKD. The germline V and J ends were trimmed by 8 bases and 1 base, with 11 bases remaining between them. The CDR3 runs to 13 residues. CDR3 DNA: TGTGCCATCGCGGCAGGAAAGAACACTGAAGCTTTCTTT. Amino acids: CAIAAGKNTEAFF.

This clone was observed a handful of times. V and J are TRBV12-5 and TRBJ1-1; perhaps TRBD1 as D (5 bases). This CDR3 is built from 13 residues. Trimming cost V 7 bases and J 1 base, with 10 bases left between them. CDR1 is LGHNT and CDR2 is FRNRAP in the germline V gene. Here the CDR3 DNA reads TGTGCTAGTGCTCCGCAGGGGAACACTGAAGCTTTCTTT. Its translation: CASAPQGNTEAFF.

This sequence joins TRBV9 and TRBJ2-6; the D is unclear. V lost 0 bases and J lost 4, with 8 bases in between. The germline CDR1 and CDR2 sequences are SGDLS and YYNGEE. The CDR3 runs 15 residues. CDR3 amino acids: CASSVGALGANVLTF. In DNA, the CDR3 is TGTGCCAGCAGCGTAGGGGCGCTGGGGGCCAACGTCCTGACTTTC.

CDR3 region: CASSRDRESTGELFF. The CDR3 DNA sequence: TGTGCCAGCAGCCGGGACAGGGAGAGCACCGGGGAGCTGTTTTTT. The V and J genes are TRBV7-8 and TRBJ2-2; 9 nucleotides align to TRBD1. The CDR3 is 15 residues long. Trimming cost V 5 bases and J 4 bases; bases outside gene matches: 5. Germline V gene sequence: CDR1 SGHVS, CDR2 FQNEAQ. The variable domain in full, with the rest retrieved from reference TRBV7-8 and TRBJ2-2, is GAGVSQSPRYKVAKRGQDVALRCDPISGHVSLFWYQQALGQGPEFLTYFQNEAQLDKSGLPSDRFFAERPEGSVSTLKIQRTQQEDSAVYLCASSRDRESTGELFFGEGSRLTVL.

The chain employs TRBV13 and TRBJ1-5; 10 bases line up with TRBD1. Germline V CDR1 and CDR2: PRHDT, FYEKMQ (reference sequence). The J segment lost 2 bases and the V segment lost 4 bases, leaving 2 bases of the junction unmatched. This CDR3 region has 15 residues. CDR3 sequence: CASSSGTGGNQPQHF. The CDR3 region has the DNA TGTGCCAGCAGCTCCGGGACAGGGGGCAATCAGCCCCAGCATTTT.

CDR3 bases: TGTGCCAGCAGTCTGGACGGCTCACCCCTCCACTTT. It translates to CASSLDGSPLHF. The chain links TRBV6-6 to TRBJ1-6, with D unresolved. From germline, CDR1 is MNHNY and CDR2 SVGAGI (reference sequence). V shed 5 bases and J shed 10 bases, with 9 bases lying between them. CDR3 size: 12 residues.

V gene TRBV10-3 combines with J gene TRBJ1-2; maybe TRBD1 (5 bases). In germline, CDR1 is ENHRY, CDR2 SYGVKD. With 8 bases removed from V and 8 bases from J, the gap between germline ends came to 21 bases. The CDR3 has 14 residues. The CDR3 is CAIAQAEGLDGYTF. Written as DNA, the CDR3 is TGTGCCATCGCTCAGGCCGAGGGGTTAGACGGCTACACCTTC.

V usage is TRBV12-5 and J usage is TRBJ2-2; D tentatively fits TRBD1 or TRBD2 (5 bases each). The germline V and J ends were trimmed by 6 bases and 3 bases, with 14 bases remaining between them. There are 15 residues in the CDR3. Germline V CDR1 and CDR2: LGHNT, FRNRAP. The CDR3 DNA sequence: TGTGCTAGTGGCCCGAGGGGTCCGGACACCGGGGAGCTGTTTTTT. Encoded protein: CASGPRGPDTGELFF.

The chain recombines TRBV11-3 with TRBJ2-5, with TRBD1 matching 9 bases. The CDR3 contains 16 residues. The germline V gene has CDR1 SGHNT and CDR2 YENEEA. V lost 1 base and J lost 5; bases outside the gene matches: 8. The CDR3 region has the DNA TGTGCCAGCAGCTTAGGCTGGGACAGGGCAGGGGAGACCCAGTACTTC. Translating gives CASSLGWDRAGETQYF.

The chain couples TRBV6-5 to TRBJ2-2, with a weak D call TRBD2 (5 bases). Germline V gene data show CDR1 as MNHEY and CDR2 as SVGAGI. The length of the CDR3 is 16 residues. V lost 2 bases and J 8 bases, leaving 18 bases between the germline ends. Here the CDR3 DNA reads TGTGCCAGCAGTTACGGGGTCACCTCGGCGGGTGGGGAGCTGTTTTTT. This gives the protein CASSYGVTSAGGELFF.

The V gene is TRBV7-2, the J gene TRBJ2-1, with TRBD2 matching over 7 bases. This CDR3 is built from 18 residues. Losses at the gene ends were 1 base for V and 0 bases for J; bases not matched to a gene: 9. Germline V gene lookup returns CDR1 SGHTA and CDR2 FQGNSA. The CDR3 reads CASSLGGGAGSSYNEQFF. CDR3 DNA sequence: TGTGCCAGCAGCTTAGGTGGGGGAGCGGGGAGCTCCTACAATGAGCAGTTCTTC.

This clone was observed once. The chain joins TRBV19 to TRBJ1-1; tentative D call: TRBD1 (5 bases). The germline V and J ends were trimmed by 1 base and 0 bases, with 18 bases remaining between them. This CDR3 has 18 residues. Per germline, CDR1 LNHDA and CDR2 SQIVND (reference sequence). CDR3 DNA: TGTGCCAGTAGTATAGCCCTCCCCAGGGCGCGGGTGAACACTGAAGCTTTCTTT. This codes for CASSIALPRARVNTEAFF.

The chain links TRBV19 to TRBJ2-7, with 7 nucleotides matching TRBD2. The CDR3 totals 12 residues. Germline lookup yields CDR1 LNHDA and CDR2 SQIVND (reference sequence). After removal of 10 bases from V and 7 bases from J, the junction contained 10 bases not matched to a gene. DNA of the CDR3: TGTGCCACCCGGTCGGTCGGGGGGGAGCAGTACTTC. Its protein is CATRSVGGEQYF.

The CDR3 coding sequence is TGCAGCGTTGAACTGGGTAGCGGGAGCTACAATGAGCAGTTCTTC. Residues: CSVELGSGSYNEQFF. The rearrangement joins TRBV29-1 to TRBJ2-1, with TRBD2 identical over 9 bases. V lost 2 bases to trimming and J lost 3 bases; unmatched junction nucleotides: 5. This CDR3 has 15 residues. Germline CDR1 SQVTM, CDR2 ANQGSEA.

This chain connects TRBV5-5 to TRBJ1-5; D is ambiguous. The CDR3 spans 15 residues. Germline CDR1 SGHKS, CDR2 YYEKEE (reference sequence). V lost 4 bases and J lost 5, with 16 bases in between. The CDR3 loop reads CASSPGATRDQPQHF. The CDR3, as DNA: TGTGCCAGCAGCCCGGGAGCGACCCGGGATCAGCCCCAGCATTTT.

The CDR3 is CARSLVKDRYSYEQYF. The CDR3 DNA is TGTGCCAGAAGCTTGGTGAAGGACAGGTACTCCTACGAGCAGTACTTC. The genes are TRBV5-3 and TRBJ2-7; TRBD1 matches at 7 bases. TRBV5-3 is an ORF, and what it does is uncertain. J was trimmed by 0 bases and V by 0 bases; bases with no gene match: 6. The CDR3 length is 16 residues.

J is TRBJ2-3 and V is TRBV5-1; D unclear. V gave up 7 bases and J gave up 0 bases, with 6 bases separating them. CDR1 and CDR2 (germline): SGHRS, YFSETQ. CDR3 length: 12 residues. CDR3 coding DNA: TGCGCCAGCGGAGCTAGCACAGATACGCAGTATTTT. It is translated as CASGASTDTQYF.

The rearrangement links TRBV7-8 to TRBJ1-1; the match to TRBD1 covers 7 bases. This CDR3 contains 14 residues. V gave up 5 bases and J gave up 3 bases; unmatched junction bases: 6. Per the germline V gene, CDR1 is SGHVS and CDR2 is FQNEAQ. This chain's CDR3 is CASSSNRGDTEAFF. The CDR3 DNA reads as TGTGCCAGCAGCAGTAACAGGGGCGACACTGAAGCTTTCTTT.

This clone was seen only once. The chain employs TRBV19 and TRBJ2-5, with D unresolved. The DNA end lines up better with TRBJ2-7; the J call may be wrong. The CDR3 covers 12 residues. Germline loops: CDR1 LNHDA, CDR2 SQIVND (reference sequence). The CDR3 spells CASSNPLGEQYF. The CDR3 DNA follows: TGTGCCAGTAGTAACCCACTGGGCGAGCAGTACTTC.

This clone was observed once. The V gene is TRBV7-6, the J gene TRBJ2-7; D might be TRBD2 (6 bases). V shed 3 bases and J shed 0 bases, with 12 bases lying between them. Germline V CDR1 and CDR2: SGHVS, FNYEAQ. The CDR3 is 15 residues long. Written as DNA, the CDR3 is TGTGCCAGCAGCTTGGGGCGGGGATACTCCTACGAGCAGTACTTC. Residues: CASSLGRGYSYEQYF. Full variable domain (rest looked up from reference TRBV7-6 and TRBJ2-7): GAGVSQSPRYKVTKRGQDVALRCDPISGHVSLYWYRQALGQGPEFLTYFNYEAQQDKSGLPNDRFSAERPEGSISTLTIQRTEQRDSAMYRCASSLGRGYSYEQYFGPGTRLTVT.

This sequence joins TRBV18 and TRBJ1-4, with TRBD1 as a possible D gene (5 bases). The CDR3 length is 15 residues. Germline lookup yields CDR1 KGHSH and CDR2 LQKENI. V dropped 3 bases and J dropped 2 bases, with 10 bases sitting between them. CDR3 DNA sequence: TGTGCCAGCTCACCTGAGACAGCTACTAATGAAAAACTGTTTTTT. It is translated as CASSPETATNEKLFF.

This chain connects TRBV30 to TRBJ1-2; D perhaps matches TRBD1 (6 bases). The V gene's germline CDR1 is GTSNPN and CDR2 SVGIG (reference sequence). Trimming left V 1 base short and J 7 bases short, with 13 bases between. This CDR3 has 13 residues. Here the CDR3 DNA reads TGTGCCTGGAGTGCCCTTGGGGGGGCTGGCTACACCTTC. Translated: CAWSALGGAGYTF.

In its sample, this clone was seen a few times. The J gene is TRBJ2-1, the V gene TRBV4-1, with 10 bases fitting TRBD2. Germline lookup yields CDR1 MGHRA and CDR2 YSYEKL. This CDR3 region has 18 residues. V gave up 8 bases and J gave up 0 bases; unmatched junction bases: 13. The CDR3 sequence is CASGEPGLARSSYNEQFF. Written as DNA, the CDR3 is TGCGCCAGCGGCGAGCCGGGACTAGCGAGGAGCTCCTACAATGAGCAGTTCTTC.